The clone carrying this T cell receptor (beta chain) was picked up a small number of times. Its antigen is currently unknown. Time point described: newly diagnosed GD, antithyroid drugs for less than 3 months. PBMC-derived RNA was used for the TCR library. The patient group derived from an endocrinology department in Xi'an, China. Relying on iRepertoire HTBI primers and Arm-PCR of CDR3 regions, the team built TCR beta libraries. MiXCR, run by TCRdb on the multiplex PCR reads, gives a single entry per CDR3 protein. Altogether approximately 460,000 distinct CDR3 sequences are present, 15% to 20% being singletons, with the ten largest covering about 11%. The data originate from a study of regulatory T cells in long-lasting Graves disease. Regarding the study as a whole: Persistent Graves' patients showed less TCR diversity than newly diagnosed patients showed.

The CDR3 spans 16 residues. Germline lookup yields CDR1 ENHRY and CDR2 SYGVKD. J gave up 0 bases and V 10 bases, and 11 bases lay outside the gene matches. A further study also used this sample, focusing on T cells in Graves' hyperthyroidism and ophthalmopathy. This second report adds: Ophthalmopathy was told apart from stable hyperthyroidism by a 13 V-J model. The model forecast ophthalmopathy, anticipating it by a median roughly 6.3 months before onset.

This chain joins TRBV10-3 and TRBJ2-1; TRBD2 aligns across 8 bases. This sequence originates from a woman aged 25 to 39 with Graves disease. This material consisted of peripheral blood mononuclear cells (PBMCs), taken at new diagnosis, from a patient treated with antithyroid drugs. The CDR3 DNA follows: TGTGCCACTAACGACCACCTAGCGGGCTCCTACAATGAGCAGTTCTTC. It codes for CATNDHLAGSYNEQFF.